Following are 18 T cell receptor beta chains from one sample sequenced in a study of blood T cell repertoires in COVID-19. The protocol was immunoSEQ multiplex PCR, while the TCRdb copy is restricted to in-frame clones and leaves out a portion. The table has a few hundred thousand clones, about 88% seen once. The sample comprised peripheral blood. The receptors were sampled from a man over 45 with COVID-19, enrolled during active disease.

This clone turned up a few times. The chain couples TRBV14 to TRBJ1-3; a possible D gene is TRBD1 (6 bases). This CDR3 has 14 residues. Germline V gene lookup returns CDR1 SGHDN and CDR2 FVKESK. V lost 4 bases and J lost 4, with 11 bases in between. The CDR3 loop reads CASSPRTVGNTIYF. The CDR3 DNA reads TGTGCCAGCAGCCCTCGGACAGTCGGAAACACCATATATTTT.

The chain has TRBV7-2 and TRBJ2-7; TRBD1 matches at 9 bases. The germline gives CDR1 SGHTA, CDR2 FQGNSA. The ends lost 1 base at V and 7 bases at J; junction bases unmatched: 8. This CDR3 contains 15 residues. The CDR3 protein is CASSLVGTGSWEQYF. In DNA, the CDR3 is TGTGCCAGCAGCTTAGTCGGGACAGGGTCGTGGGAGCAGTACTTC.

This rearrangement joins TRBV3-1 (or the pseudogene TRBV3-2) to TRBJ2-2; 7 nucleotides line up with TRBD1. The CDR3 covers 15 residues. Germline V gene data show CDR1 as LGHDT and CDR2 as YNNKEL (reference sequence). V was clipped by 2 bases and J by 4 bases; unmatched bases: 4. This chain's CDR3 is CASSQRAGGTGELFF. The DNA of the CDR3 is TGTGCCAGCAGCCAAAGGGCAGGGGGCACCGGGGAGCTGTTTTTT.

This clone was detected a few times. The chain links TRBV7-6 to TRBJ2-7; 8 bases map to TRBD1. From germline, CDR1 is SGHVS and CDR2 FNYEAQ. There are 15 residues in the CDR3. The ends lost 3 bases at V and 2 bases at J; junction bases unmatched: 6. The CDR3 spells CASSFGTGLTYEQYF. In DNA, the CDR3 is TGTGCCAGCAGCTTCGGGACAGGACTCACCTACGAGCAGTACTTC. Filled out from reference TRBV7-6 and TRBJ2-7, the complete variable domain reads GAGVSQSPRYKVTKRGQDVALRCDPISGHVSLYWYRQALGQGPEFLTYFNYEAQQDKSGLPNDRFSAERPEGSISTLTIQRTEQRDSAMYRCASSFGTGLTYEQYFGPGTRLTVT.

This rearrangement joins TRBV9 to TRBJ2-1; the match to TRBD2 covers 10 bases. Germline V CDR1 and CDR2: SGDLS, YYNGEE. With V trimmed by 3 bases and J by 5 bases, 8 bases remained unmatched. This CDR3 has 16 amino acids. The CDR3 sequence: CASSGRAGGLDNEQFF. In DNA form, the CDR3 reads TGTGCCAGCAGCGGCCGAGCGGGGGGGCTCGACAATGAGCAGTTCTTC.

The chain uses TRBV3-1 (or the pseudogene TRBV3-2) and TRBJ2-7; 8 bases match TRBD2. The CDR3 has 16 amino acids. V lost 0 bases, J lost 9 bases, and 13 bases stayed unmatched. Germline lookup yields CDR1 LGHDT and CDR2 YNNKEL (reference sequence). CDR3 nucleotides: TGTGCCAGCAGCCAAGAGCACGGGGGGGCCCTGCTGTGGCAGTACTTC. Protein: CASSQEHGGALLWQYF.

This chain joins TRBV6-5 and TRBJ2-7, with D perhaps TRBD1 (5 bases). The CDR3 runs 13 residues. Germline assignment: CDR1 MNHEY and CDR2 SVGAGI. Trimming removed 8 bases from V and 3 bases from J, with 14 bases in between. CDR3 DNA: TGTGCCAGCCTTAGTAACAGGAACTACGAGCAGTACTTC. It specifies CASLSNRNYEQYF.

The chain joins TRBV5-6 to TRBJ1-2; 7 nucleotides agree with TRBD1. Losses at the gene ends were 0 bases for V and 4 bases for J; bases not matched to a gene: 6. Germline CDR1 reads SGHDT; CDR2 reads YYEEEE. The CDR3 is 15 residues long. The CDR3 nucleotides read TGTGCCAGCAGCTTGGGACAGGGTGGTGGCTATGGCTACACCTTC. As protein: CASSLGQGGGYGYTF.

The V call is TRBV19, the J call TRBJ1-2; 8 nucleotides align to TRBD1. The CDR3 has 13 residues. The germline V gene encodes CDR1 LNHDA and CDR2 SQIVND (reference sequence). The ends lost 1 base at V and 11 bases at J; junction bases unmatched: 6. The CDR3 spells CASSIGTGSGYTF. CDR3 DNA sequence: TGTGCCAGTAGTATAGGGACAGGGTCTGGATACACCTTC. The complete variable domain, with remaining parts taken from reference TRBV19 and TRBJ1-2, reads DGGITQSPKYLFRKEGQNVTLSCEQNLNHDAMYWYRQDPGQGLRLIYYSQIVNDFQKGDIAEGYSVSREKKESFPLTVTSAQKNPTAFYLCASSIGTGSGYTFGSGTRLTVV.

This clone was detected once. V gene TRBV6-5 combines with J gene TRBJ1-1; D gene ambiguous. The CDR3 is 13 residues long. Germline CDR1 and CDR2: MNHEY and SVGAGI. V gave up 5 bases and J gave up 3 bases, with 10 bases separating them. The CDR3 here is CASSQTRYTEAFF. CDR3 coding DNA: TGTGCCAGCAGTCAGACACGTTACACTGAAGCTTTCTTT.

The chain is built from TRBV27 and TRBJ2-5; D call uncertain. V was trimmed by 5 bases and J by 1 base, leaving 11 bases between them. Germline assignment: CDR1 MNHEY and CDR2 SMNVEV (reference sequence). CDR3 length: 14 residues. The CDR3 region has the DNA TGTGCCAGCAGTCTACTCGCTAGCCAAGAGACCCAGTACTTC. This gives the protein CASSLLASQETQYF.

The chain combines TRBV9 with TRBJ2-3; 11 bases align to TRBD2. The CDR3 covers 19 residues. J gave up 1 base and V 0 bases, and 10 bases lay outside the gene matches. The germline CDR1 and CDR2 sequences are SGDLS and YYNGEE. CDR3 nucleotides: TGTGCCAGCAGCGTAGGTGTAGCGGGAGGGCAGCGTCGCACAGATACGCAGTATTTT. This gives the protein CASSVGVAGGQRRTDTQYF.

The chain is built from TRBV5-1 and TRBJ2-1, with a tentative D call TRBD2 (5 bases). The V and J ends lost 0 bases and 0 bases respectively, with 10 bases between them. The CDR3 loop spans 16 amino acids. Germline V gene data show CDR1 as SGHRS and CDR2 as YFSETQ. Here the CDR3 reads CASSLDSVSSYNEQFF. DNA for the CDR3: TGCGCCAGCAGCTTGGATAGCGTCAGCTCCTACAATGAGCAGTTCTTC. The complete variable domain, with remaining parts taken from reference TRBV5-1 and TRBJ2-1, reads KAGVTQTPRYLIKTRGQQVTLSCSPISGHRSVSWYQQTPGQGLQFLFEYFSETQRNKGNFPGRFSGRQFSNSRSEMNVSTLELGDSALYLCASSLDSVSSYNEQFFGPGTRLTVL.

V usage is TRBV7-9 and J usage is TRBJ2-2; 8 bases line up with TRBD1. J lost 6 bases, V lost 0 bases, and 3 bases had no gene match. The CDR3 covers 15 residues. The V gene's germline CDR1 is SEHNR and CDR2 FQNEAQ (reference sequence). The CDR3: CASSLALDRAGELFF. The CDR3 region has the DNA TGTGCCAGCAGCTTAGCCTTGGACAGGGCCGGGGAGCTGTTTTTT. Drawing the rest from reference TRBV7-9 and TRBJ2-2, the complete variable domain is DTGVSQNPRHKITKRGQNVTFRCDPISEHNRLYWYRQTLGQGPEFLTYFQNEAQLEKSRLLSDRFSAERPKGSFSTLEIQRTEQGDSAMYLCASSLALDRAGELFFGEGSRLTVL.

V usage is TRBV5-1 and J usage is TRBJ2-1; D may be TRBD1 (7 bases). The CDR3 loop spans 14 amino acids. Between the trimmed V and J ends, which lost 4 bases and 6 bases, there was a span of 14 bases. Germline V gene sequence: CDR1 SGHRS, CDR2 YFSETQ. Here the CDR3 DNA reads TGCGCCAGCAGCCCCGGGACAGCGGGCAATGAGCAGTTCTTC. Amino acids: CASSPGTAGNEQFF.

The rearrangement joins TRBV18 to TRBJ2-3; 8 nucleotides match TRBD2. Germline V lookup: CDR1 KGHSH, CDR2 LQKENI. Germline trimming cut 6 bases from V and 2 bases from J; bases unmatched to any gene: 16. The CDR3 is made up of 18 amino acids. CDR3 loop: CASSPESGVAGPTDTQYF. DNA of the CDR3: TGTGCCAGCTCCCCTGAATCCGGGGTAGCGGGGCCCACAGATACGCAGTATTTT.

This clone showed up just once. The chain employs TRBV28 and TRBJ2-7; D is perhaps TRBD1 (6 bases). Germline V gene sequence: CDR1 MDHEN, CDR2 SYDVKM. The CDR3 has 14 amino acids. Between the trimmed V and J ends, which lost 6 bases and 4 bases, there was a span of 16 bases. The CDR3 protein is CASSLLGTTYEQYF. DNA for the CDR3: TGTGCCAGCAGCCTTCTTGGGACAACGTACGAGCAGTACTTC.

This chain connects TRBV5-1 to TRBJ2-7; 11 nucleotides align to TRBD2. The length of the CDR3 is 15 residues. Germline V gene data show CDR1 as SGHRS and CDR2 as YFSETQ. J lost 2 bases, V lost 4 bases, and 5 bases had no gene match. CDR3 loop: CASSPIAGGPYEQYF. The CDR3 bases are TGCGCCAGCAGCCCAATAGCGGGGGGGCCCTACGAGCAGTACTTC.